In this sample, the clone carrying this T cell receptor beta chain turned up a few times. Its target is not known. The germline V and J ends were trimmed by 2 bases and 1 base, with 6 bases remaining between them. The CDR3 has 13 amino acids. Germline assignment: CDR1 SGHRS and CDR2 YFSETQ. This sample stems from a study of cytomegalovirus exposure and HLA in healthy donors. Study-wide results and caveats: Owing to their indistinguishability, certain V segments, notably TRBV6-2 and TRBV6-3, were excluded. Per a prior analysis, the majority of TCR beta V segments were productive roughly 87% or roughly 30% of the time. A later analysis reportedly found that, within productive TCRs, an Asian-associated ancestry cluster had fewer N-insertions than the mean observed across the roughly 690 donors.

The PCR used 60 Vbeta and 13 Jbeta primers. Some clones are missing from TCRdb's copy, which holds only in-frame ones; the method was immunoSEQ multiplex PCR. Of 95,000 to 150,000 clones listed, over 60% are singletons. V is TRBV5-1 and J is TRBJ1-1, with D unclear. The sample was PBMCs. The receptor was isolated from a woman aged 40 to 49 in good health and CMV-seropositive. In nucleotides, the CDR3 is TGCGCCAGCAGCTTTAGCACGAACACTGAAGCTTTCTTT. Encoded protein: CASSFSTNTEAFF.